Presented here are 10 T cell receptor beta chains from one specimen sequenced in a study of regulatory T cells in long-lasting Graves disease. Sample time point: newly diagnosed GD, antithyroid drugs for less than 3 months. PBMC-extracted RNA yielded the TCR library. iRepertoire HTBI primers and Arm-PCR of CDR3 regions built TCR beta libraries. TCRdb analysed the multiplex PCR reads with MiXCR anew, one entry per CDR3 protein. The sample lists around 250,000 distinct CDR3 sequences; approximately 18% were seen once. This sample also belongs to another study, concerning T cells in Graves' hyperthyroidism and ophthalmopathy.

Here the sequenced sample was peripheral blood mononuclear cells (PBMCs), taken at new diagnosis, from a patient treated with antithyroid drugs. The receptors stem from a young woman with Graves disease.

This clonotype was seen repeatedly, ten times or more. The chain employs TRBV20-1 and TRBJ1-5; weak D call: TRBD1 (5 bases). There are 14 residues in the CDR3. Trimming removed 1 base at V and 7 bases at J, with 14 bases between. The germline CDR1 and CDR2 sequences are DFQATT and SNEGSKA (reference sequence). CDR3 in amino acids: CSARVGEMRQPQHF. The CDR3 DNA follows: TGCAGTGCTAGAGTGGGGGAGATGAGGCAGCCCCAGCATTTT.

V is TRBV2 and J is TRBJ2-6, with a tentative D call TRBD2 (7 bases). The CDR3 consists of 16 residues. Germline-derived CDR1 and CDR2 are SNHLY and FYNNEI. The V and J ends lost 4 bases and 3 bases respectively, with 13 bases between them. The CDR3 DNA sequence: TGTGCCAGCAGTGGGTCAGGGGACTATGGGGCCAACGTCCTGACTTTC. Its protein is CASSGSGDYGANVLTF.

This clonotype was seen at least ten times. The V and J genes are TRBV7-2 and TRBJ2-1; D remains ambiguous. V dropped 5 bases and J dropped 1 base, with 6 bases sitting between them. CDR3 length: 13 residues. CDR1 SGHTA and CDR2 FQGNSA come from the germline V gene. CDR3 protein: CASSPRSYNEQFF. The CDR3 nucleotides are TGTGCCAGCAGCCCCAGATCCTACAATGAGCAGTTCTTC.

This clonotype was counted ten times or more. V usage is TRBV29-1 and J usage is TRBJ2-7; D gene uncertain. From germline, CDR1 is SQVTM and CDR2 ANQGSEA. The CDR3 runs to 12 residues. The V and J ends lost 4 bases and 4 bases respectively, with 11 bases between them. In nucleotides, the CDR3 is TGCAGCGTTGGGACCGTAAGTTACGAGCAGTACTTC. This codes for CSVGTVSYEQYF.

Ten or more counts support this clonotype. V and J are TRBV5-6 and TRBJ2-2, with D perhaps matching TRBD1 (5 bases). Germline V gene lookup returns CDR1 SGHDT and CDR2 YYEEEE. Trimming cost V 3 bases and J 4 bases, with 13 bases left between them. This CDR3 is built from 15 residues. CDR3: CASSSSGYGTGELFF. The CDR3 nucleotides read TGTGCCAGCAGCTCCTCAGGGTACGGCACCGGGGAGCTGTTTTTT.

The chain recombines TRBV6-2 or TRBV6-3 with TRBJ1-6; possibly TRBD1 for D (5 bases). CDR3 length: 16 amino acids. Trimming took 0 bases from V and 7 from J, leaving 13 bases between them. CDR1 and CDR2 (germline): MNHEY, SVGEGT. The CDR3, as DNA: TGTGCCAGCAGTTACTCGAGGACGGGGGGAAATTCACCCCTCCACTTT. Translated: CASSYSRTGGNSPLHF.

This clonotype was picked up many times. The gene calls are TRBV19 and TRBJ1-5, with 9 positions matching TRBD1. This CDR3 region has 15 residues. After removal of 5 bases from V and 5 bases from J, the junction contained 7 bases not matched to a gene. Germline CDR1 is LNHDA and CDR2 is SQIVND (reference sequence). The CDR3 here is CASSPDRGQDQPQHF. The CDR3 region has the DNA TGTGCCAGTAGTCCGGACAGGGGACAGGATCAGCCCCAGCATTTT.

This clonotype was seen at least ten times. The V gene is TRBV12-3 or TRBV12-4, the J gene TRBJ1-1, with TRBD1 matching over 10 bases. CDR3 size: 14 residues. Germline trimming cut 6 bases from V and 5 bases from J; bases unmatched to any gene: 6. CDR3 DNA sequence: TGTGCCAGCAGGGAGACAGGGGGCGCGACTGAAGCTTTCTTT. Translation: CASRETGGATEAFF.

At least ten counts were recorded for this clonotype. This chain joins TRBV11-2 and TRBJ2-1; 11 bases align to TRBD2. Germline V lookup: CDR1 SGHAT, CDR2 FQNNGV. CDR3 length: 15 residues. V lost 5 bases, J lost 3 bases, and 3 bases stayed unmatched. CDR3 sequence reads: CASSSSGGGYNEQFF. CDR3 DNA: TGTGCCAGCAGCAGTAGCGGGGGGGGCTACAATGAGCAGTTCTTC. The whole variable domain, remainder taken from reference TRBV11-2 and TRBJ2-1, is EAGVAQSPRYKIIEKRQSVAFWCNPISGHATLYWYQQILGQGPKLLIQFQNNGVVDDSQLPKDRFSAERLKGVDSTLKIQPAKLEDSAVYLCASSSSGGGYNEQFFGPGTRLTVL.

The V and J genes are TRBV20-1 and TRBJ1-5, with D perhaps given as TRBD1 or TRBD2 (5 bases each). The DNA end is more similar to TRBJ2-3, so the J call may be wrong. The CDR3 contains 12 residues. Germline CDR1 DFQATT, CDR2 SNEGSKA (reference sequence). CDR3 nucleotide sequence: TGCAGTGCTAGGGGGGAGAATCAGCCCCAGTATTTT. Encoded protein: CSARGENQPQYF.